The 20 T cell receptor beta chains given below trace back to one sample, sequenced in a study of blood T cell repertoires in COVID-19. TCRdb keeps only in-frame clones here, not all; method: immunoSEQ multiplex PCR. The sample includes roughly 280,000 clones, about 88% seen only once; the top ten take around 3.6%. Material: peripheral blood. These receptor sequences come from a man aged 18 to 29 with active or convalescent COVID-19.

This rearrangement joins TRBV4-2 to TRBJ2-1, with D perhaps TRBD2 (6 bases). In germline, CDR1 is LGHNA, CDR2 YNFKEQ. The CDR3 has 15 residues. The germline V and J ends were trimmed by 4 bases and 7 bases, with 17 bases remaining between them. The CDR3 spells CASSPGDLGVNEQFF. The CDR3 coding sequence is TGTGCCAGCAGCCCGGGAGATCTCGGTGTAAATGAGCAGTTCTTC.

The V gene is TRBV6-5, the J gene TRBJ1-2, with D hard to call. CDR1 and CDR2 from the germline V gene are MNHEY and SVGAGI. The CDR3 contains 11 residues. The V end was cut by 8 bases, the J end by 3 bases, with 7 bases between. The CDR3 spells CASRSDYGYTF. DNA of the CDR3: TGTGCCAGCCGTTCCGACTATGGCTACACCTTC.

The genes are TRBV6-5 and TRBJ1-5, with D perhaps matching TRBD1 (6 bases). Germline V gene sequence: CDR1 MNHEY, CDR2 SVGAGI. V dropped 6 bases and J dropped 3 bases, with 12 bases sitting between them. The CDR3 loop spans 14 amino acids. CDR3 sequence (DNA): TGTGCCAGCAGAGTGGGGGCGAACAATCAGCCCCAGCATTTT. Amino acids: CASRVGANNQPQHF.

J is TRBJ1-6 and V is TRBV6-5, with D perhaps TRBD1 (5 bases). The germline V and J ends were trimmed by 6 bases and 0 bases, with 9 bases remaining between them. Germline V CDR1 and CDR2: MNHEY, SVGAGI. This CDR3 is built from 15 residues. CDR3 nucleotides: TGTGCCAGCAGGGGGACTCTCTCCTATAATTCACCCCTCCACTTT. Residues: CASRGTLSYNSPLHF.

This clone showed up just once. This chain joins TRBV19 and TRBJ2-7; D is unresolved. CDR1 and CDR2 from the germline V gene are LNHDA and SQIVND (reference sequence). V was trimmed by 6 bases and J by 1 base, leaving 10 bases between them. The CDR3 totals 13 residues. The CDR3 DNA sequence: TGTGCCAGTAGCCCCTCCCCGTCCTACGAGCAGTACTTC. Its translation is CASSPSPSYEQYF.

This clone was counted only a few times. This chain joins TRBV6-5 and TRBJ2-7; D perhaps matches TRBD2 (6 bases). The germline V gene encodes CDR1 MNHEY and CDR2 SVGAGI. This CDR3 comprises 15 residues. Deletions cut 7 bases from V and 0 bases from J, with 16 bases between. CDR3 in amino acids: CASISGHGSSYEQYF. The CDR3 coding sequence is TGTGCCAGCATCAGCGGACACGGGAGCTCCTACGAGCAGTACTTC.

This chain links TRBV5-1 with TRBJ2-1; unclear D gene. The CDR3 totals 15 residues. The V gene lost 4 bases and the J gene lost 7 bases, with 18 bases spanning the gap. The V gene's germline CDR1 is SGHRS and CDR2 YFSETQ. In DNA form, the CDR3 reads TGCGCCAGCAGCCTCAGATCCAACCTCGGGAATGAGCAGTTCTTC. This sequence encodes CASSLRSNLGNEQFF.

This clone was seen more than once but under ten times. This CDR3 reads CASSLFSGEGNTIYF. For the CDR3, the DNA is TGTGCCAGCAGTTTATTTAGCGGGGAGGGAAACACCATATATTTT. The chain recombines TRBV28 with TRBJ1-3; no firm D call. Germline V gives CDR1 MDHEN, CDR2 SYDVKM. This CDR3 has 15 amino acids. Between the trimmed V and J ends, which lost 1 base and 4 bases, there was a span of 11 bases.

V and J are TRBV6-6 and TRBJ2-7, with D possibly being TRBD1 (6 bases). CDR1 MNHNY and CDR2 SVGAGI come from the germline V gene (reference sequence). This CDR3 is built from 14 residues. V lost 2 bases and J 3 bases, leaving 11 bases between the germline ends. The CDR3 loop reads CASSYPDRFYEQYF. In DNA, the CDR3 is TGTGCCAGCAGTTACCCCGACAGGTTCTACGAGCAGTACTTC.

This sequence joins TRBV19 and TRBJ2-7; D is perhaps TRBD2 (5 bases). This CDR3 is 14 amino acids long. Trimming removed 3 bases at V and 0 bases at J, with 9 bases between. Germline-derived CDR1 and CDR2 are LNHDA and SQIVND (reference sequence). DNA for the CDR3: TGTGCCAGTAGTATGCGGCGGGCCTCCTACGAGCAGTACTTC. It yields the protein CASSMRRASYEQYF.

The rearrangement links TRBV12-2 to TRBJ1-1; the D segment call TRBD1 is taken from the table without a DNA check. TRBV12-2 is shown as a pseudogene. CDR3 size: 17 residues. CDR3 sequence: CASRLDVEGQRNTEAFF. CDR3 nucleotide sequence: TGTGCAAGTCGCTTAGACGTAGAGGGACAGAGGAACACTGAAGCTTTCTTT.

The chain combines TRBV6-5 with TRBJ2-1; TRBD2 agrees at 10 bases. The CDR3 has 15 amino acids. V lost 9 bases, J lost 4 bases, and 9 bases stayed unmatched. Per germline, CDR1 MNHEY and CDR2 SVGAGI. As DNA, the CDR3 is TGTGCCAGTACCTATACTAGCGGGACGTACAATGAGCAGTTCTTC. Translating it yields CASTYTSGTYNEQFF.

V gene TRBV9 combines with J gene TRBJ1-6; the match to TRBD1 covers 7 bases. The CDR3 extends over 15 amino acids. Germline V CDR1 and CDR2: SGDLS, YYNGEE. The V segment lost 3 bases and the J segment 9 bases; nucleotides outside the gene matches: 9. The CDR3 sequence is CASSAQTGDGSPLHF. CDR3 DNA: TGTGCCAGCAGCGCACAAACAGGGGACGGTTCACCCCTCCACTTT.

The DNA of the CDR3 is TGTGCCAGCAGCTTATACGGACAGGGAAGCTACGAGCAGTACTTC. Amino acids: CASSLYGQGSYEQYF. This chain connects TRBV7-3 to TRBJ2-7; TRBD1 matches at 8 bases. Germline-derived CDR1 and CDR2 are SGHTA and FQGTGA. V trimming: 2 bases; J trimming: 3 bases; junction bases outside the gene matches: 6. The CDR3 covers 15 residues. Based on the CDR3 plus reference TRBV7-3 and TRBJ2-7, the full variable domain is GAGVSQTPSNKVTEKGKYVELRCDPISGHTALYWYRQSLGQGPEFLIYFQGTGAADDSGLPNDRFFAVRPEGSVSTLKIQRTERGDSAVYLCASSLYGQGSYEQYFGPGTRLTVT.

The genes are TRBV3-1 (or the pseudogene TRBV3-2) and TRBJ1-2; 7 bases fit TRBD1. CDR1 and CDR2 from the germline V gene are LGHDT and YNNKEL (reference sequence). The length of the CDR3 is 13 residues. J gave up 7 bases and V 0 bases, and 2 bases lay outside the gene matches. CDR3 protein: CASSQEGQFGYTF. The CDR3 DNA sequence: TGTGCCAGCAGCCAAGAGGGACAGTTTGGCTACACCTTC.

The rearrangement joins TRBV9 to TRBJ2-3, with 11 bases identical to TRBD2. This CDR3 spans 14 amino acids. The germline V gene has CDR1 SGDLS and CDR2 YYNGEE. Trimming at V came to 4 bases and at J to 6 bases, leaving 4 bases not matched to a gene. CDR3 in DNA: TGTGCCAGCAGCCTTAGCGGGGGGGTGGATACGCAGTATTTT. Its protein product is CASSLSGGVDTQYF.

The chain couples TRBV7-8 to TRBJ2-2, with 11 positions matching TRBD2. The CDR3 covers 19 residues. CDR1 is SGHVS and CDR2 is FQNEAQ in the germline V gene. The V gene end was trimmed by 5 bases and the J gene end by 0 bases; junction bases not matched to a gene: 11. The CDR3 loop is CASSLRTSGYSANTGELFF. CDR3 coding DNA: TGTGCCAGCAGCCTGAGGACTAGCGGGTACAGCGCGAACACCGGGGAGCTGTTTTTT.

This chain joins TRBV11-2 and TRBJ1-1, with a tentative D call TRBD1 (6 bases). With 3 bases removed from V and 7 bases from J, the gap between germline ends came to 21 bases. The CDR3 is 16 residues long. Germline V gives CDR1 SGHAT, CDR2 FQNNGV. This CDR3 is CASSFGYGQSGYEAFF. As DNA, the CDR3 is TGTGCCAGCAGCTTCGGTTACGGACAGTCAGGGTATGAAGCTTTCTTT.

The V gene is TRBV14, the J gene TRBJ2-1; D unresolved. Germline V gives CDR1 SGHDN, CDR2 FVKESK. Trimming removed 0 bases at V and 1 base at J, with 16 bases between. The CDR3 loop spans 18 amino acids. CDR3 region: CASSQDYWLGSSYNEQFF. The DNA of the CDR3 is TGTGCCAGCAGCCAAGATTATTGGCTAGGCTCTTCCTACAATGAGCAGTTCTTC. Drawing the rest from reference TRBV14 and TRBJ2-1, the complete variable domain is EAGVTQFPSHSVIEKGQTVTLRCDPISGHDNLYWYRRVMGKEIKFLLHFVKESKQDESGMPNNRFLAERTGGTYSTLKVQPAELEDSGVYFCASSQDYWLGSSYNEQFFGPGTRLTVL.

The V call is TRBV30, the J call TRBJ1-4; D not certain. Germline V gene sequence: CDR1 GTSNPN, CDR2 SVGIG (reference sequence). The V and J ends lost 4 bases and 8 bases respectively, with 17 bases between them. The length of the CDR3 is 14 residues. The CDR3: CAWMGGAGNEKLFF. The CDR3 DNA follows: TGTGCCTGGATGGGTGGCGCGGGCAACGAAAAACTGTTTTTT.